These 20 T cell receptor beta chains share one sample of origin, sequenced in a study of a mutant IDH1 vaccine in newly diagnosed glioma. Profiling relied on immunoSEQ multiplex PCR, and the TCRdb table lists in-frame clones only, not all of them. This table has 50,000 or so clones, around 80% appearing once. The time point is: week 5, during vaccination. Doses of 300 ug of mutant IDH1 20-mer peptide were given with topical imiquimod. These TCRs are of unknown antigen specificity. Material: PBMCs, obtained from a glioma patient whose treatment included an IDH1 peptide vaccine. The receptor source for this set is a woman aged 45-65 years with glioma.

The chain links TRBV5-8 to TRBJ2-7, with 11 bases that match TRBD2. The CDR3 spans 16 residues. After removal of 0 bases from V and 2 bases from J, the junction contained 4 bases not matched to a gene. The germline gives CDR1 SGHTS, CDR2 YDEGEE. CDR3 amino acids: CASSLGSGGAPYEQYF. The CDR3, as DNA: TGTGCCAGCAGCTTGGGTAGCGGGGGGGCCCCCTACGAGCAGTACTTC.

V gene TRBV7-9 combines with J gene TRBJ2-1; D unresolved. Germline V gene data show CDR1 as SEHNR and CDR2 as FQNEAQ (reference sequence). V lost 3 bases to trimming and J lost 4 bases, with 10 bases between them. The CDR3 extends over 14 amino acids. The CDR3 coding sequence is TGTGCCAGCAGCTTGGGTGCAGTTTACAATGAGCAGTTCTTC. Translated, it gives CASSLGAVYNEQFF.

This CDR3 is CAWSRGYVGTYNEQFF. The CDR3, as DNA: TGTGCCTGGAGCCGCGGCTATGTGGGGACGTACAATGAGCAGTTCTTC. The chain joins TRBV30 to TRBJ2-1, with D perhaps given as TRBD1 or TRBD2 (5 bases each). CDR1 is GTSNPN, CDR2 SVGIG, per germline (reference sequence). V lost 3 bases, J lost 4 bases, and 19 bases lay in between. The CDR3 consists of 16 residues.

The chain combines TRBV6-5 with TRBJ1-5; D is unresolved. This CDR3 region has 14 residues. With 6 bases removed from V and 6 bases from J, the gap between germline ends came to 15 bases. Germline-derived CDR1 and CDR2 are MNHEY and SVGAGI. The CDR3 nucleotides read TGTGCCAGCAGCCCCGGGCTGGGGATTCAGCCCCAGCATTTT. Translated: CASSPGLGIQPQHF.

The chain employs TRBV4-3 and TRBJ2-3; 10 positions agree with TRBD2. V lost 0 bases to trimming and J lost 3 bases; unmatched junction nucleotides: 3. The CDR3 extends over 16 amino acids. Looked up from germline, CDR1 is LGHNA and CDR2 is YSLEER. CDR3 sequence (DNA): TGCGCCAGCAGCCAAGATCTAGCGGGGGCTACAGATACGCAGTATTTT. Its protein is CASSQDLAGATDTQYF.

The V gene is TRBV10-1, the J gene TRBJ2-3; the D call may be TRBD1 or TRBD2 (5 bases each). Germline lookup yields CDR1 WNHNN and CDR2 SYGVQD (reference sequence). V was pared by 3 bases and J by 8 bases, with 12 bases between. The CDR3 consists of 13 residues. The CDR3 DNA sequence: TGCGCCAGCAGTGATGGGGGTCAAGGTACGCAGTATTTT. It encodes CASSDGGQGTQYF.

J is TRBJ2-5 and V is TRBV5-6; D call uncertain. The better agreement between TRBJ2-7 and the DNA end casts doubt on the J call. CDR3 length: 15 residues. In germline, CDR1 is SGHDT, CDR2 YYEEEE. CDR3: CASRPLTASGHEQYF. In DNA, the CDR3 is TGTGCCAGCAGGCCATTAACGGCCTCAGGCCACGAGCAGTACTTC.

The gene calls are TRBV2 and TRBJ1-5, with 7 bases matching TRBD1. V lost 6 bases, J lost 2 bases, and 4 bases stayed unmatched. Germline CDR1 is SNHLY and CDR2 is FYNNEI. The CDR3 length is 14 residues. DNA of the CDR3: TGTGCCAGCAGGACCGGGACAGGCAATCAGCCCCAGCATTTT. It encodes CASRTGTGNQPQHF.

The V call is TRBV5-1, the J call TRBJ1-1, with D possibly being TRBD1 (6 bases). Germline assignment: CDR1 SGHRS and CDR2 YFSETQ. The CDR3 runs to 14 residues. V lost 0 bases and J 6 bases, leaving 12 bases between the germline ends. CDR3 protein: CASSLGDKIAEAFF. The CDR3 DNA sequence: TGCGCCAGCAGCTTGGGGGACAAAATAGCTGAAGCTTTCTTT.

DNA of the CDR3: TGTGCCAGCAGCACCGGGACAGGTAACGAGCAGTACTTC. Translating it yields CASSTGTGNEQYF. The V and J genes are TRBV6-6 and TRBJ2-7; 8 bases are a match to TRBD1. V trimming: 6 bases; J trimming: 5 bases; junction bases outside the gene matches: 6. The CDR3 covers 13 residues. Germline loops: CDR1 MNHNY, CDR2 SVGAGI (reference sequence).

In this sample, this clone turned up once. V is TRBV7-3 and J is TRBJ2-7, with TRBD2 matching over 13 bases. Losses at the gene ends were 5 bases for V and 1 base for J; bases not matched to a gene: 8. Per germline, CDR1 SGHTA and CDR2 FQGTGA. This CDR3 is 17 amino acids long. Written as DNA, the CDR3 is TGTGCCAGCAGCCCTGGGACTAGCGGGGTCTCATCCTACGAGCAGTACTTC. Translation: CASSPGTSGVSSYEQYF. The whole variable domain, remainder taken from reference TRBV7-3 and TRBJ2-7, is GAGVSQTPSNKVTEKGKYVELRCDPISGHTALYWYRQSLGQGPEFLIYFQGTGAADDSGLPNDRFFAVRPEGSVSTLKIQRTERGDSAVYLCASSPGTSGVSSYEQYFGPGTRLTVT.

This clone has just a few counts. This chain joins TRBV14 and TRBJ1-4, with 9 bases matching TRBD1. The CDR3 loop spans 15 amino acids. Germline lookup yields CDR1 SGHDN and CDR2 FVKESK. V lost 3 bases and J lost 8; bases outside the gene matches: 7. In DNA form, the CDR3 reads TGTGCCAGCAGCCAGGGATCCGGGACAGGGGAAAAACTGTTTTTT. Its protein is CASSQGSGTGEKLFF. Using reference TRBV14 and TRBJ1-4 for the parts outside the CDR3, the full variable domain is EAGVTQFPSHSVIEKGQTVTLRCDPISGHDNLYWYRRVMGKEIKFLLHFVKESKQDESGMPNNRFLAERTGGTYSTLKVQPAELEDSGVYFCASSQGSGTGEKLFFGSGTQLSVL.

A note on this clone: One end of the junction is discordant with germline, which a read error may explain. The chain is built from TRBV4-3 and TRBJ1-6; D may be TRBD1 (5 bases). Germline V CDR1 and CDR2: LGHNA, YSLEER. The CDR3 spans 14 residues. The CDR3 DNA reads TGCGCCAGCAGCCAAGATAGGGGCGATTCCCCCCTCCACTTT. This encodes CASSQDRGDSPLHF.

V usage is TRBV9 and J usage is TRBJ1-6; TRBD1 is a possible D gene (5 bases). Per germline, CDR1 SGDLS and CDR2 YYNGEE. Between the trimmed V and J ends, which lost 4 bases and 6 bases, there was a span of 11 bases. This CDR3 has 14 amino acids. The CDR3 spells CASSRRGTNSPLHF. DNA of the CDR3: TGTGCCAGCAGCCGCCGGGGGACTAATTCACCCCTCCACTTT.

V usage is TRBV27 and J usage is TRBJ1-2; D may be TRBD1 (5 bases). The V end lost 3 bases, the J end lost 8 bases, and 13 bases lay between the germline ends. The CDR3 totals 13 residues. Germline V gene data show CDR1 as MNHEY and CDR2 as SMNVEV (reference sequence). CDR3 loop: CASSFPGREGYTF. The DNA of the CDR3 is TGTGCCAGCAGTTTCCCAGGGAGGGAGGGCTACACCTTC.

This chain joins TRBV5-1 and TRBJ2-5; TRBD2 agrees at 12 bases. This CDR3 comprises 16 residues. Germline values: CDR1 SGHRS, CDR2 YFSETQ. V lost 0 bases and J lost 2; bases outside the gene matches: 2. CDR3 amino acids: CASSLVTSGGQETQYF. The CDR3 DNA follows: TGCGCCAGCAGCTTGGTGACTAGCGGGGGACAAGAGACCCAGTACTTC.

V is TRBV11-3 and J is TRBJ2-7; D gene uncertain. This CDR3 spans 13 amino acids. The V end lost 3 bases, the J end lost 3 bases, and 9 bases lay between the germline ends. The germline gives CDR1 SGHNT, CDR2 YENEEA. CDR3 region: CASSLYANYEQYF. CDR3 DNA: TGTGCCAGCAGCTTGTATGCAAACTACGAGCAGTACTTC.

V is TRBV4-1 and J is TRBJ2-7; unclear D gene. Germline-derived CDR1 and CDR2 are MGHRA and YSYEKL. CDR3 length: 15 amino acids. V lost 0 bases, J lost 2 bases, and 11 bases lay in between. The CDR3 DNA reads as TGCGCCAGCAGCCAAGATAGCCTAAGGACCTACGAGCAGTACTTC. It encodes CASSQDSLRTYEQYF.

V usage is TRBV10-3 and J usage is TRBJ2-3; a possible D gene is TRBD2 (5 bases). The CDR3 extends over 16 amino acids. V lost 3 bases to trimming and J lost 3 bases, with 16 bases between them. From germline, CDR1 is ENHRY and CDR2 SYGVKD. Here the CDR3 reads CAISDSGSGVTDTQYF. The DNA of the CDR3 is TGTGCCATCAGTGATTCGGGATCGGGCGTAACAGATACGCAGTATTTT.

This sequence joins TRBV19 and TRBJ2-3, with no clear D. V was cut by 7 bases and J by 0 bases, with 20 bases left in between. Germline values: CDR1 LNHDA, CDR2 SQIVND (reference sequence). CDR3 length: 17 residues. The CDR3 region has the DNA TGTGCCAGTACCCTTCTGGCTGGCGGAACTAGCACAGATACGCAGTATTTT. Translation: CASTLLAGGTSTDTQYF.